A single sample gave rise to the 31 T cell receptor beta chains below, sequenced in a study of CD4+ T cells in melanoma. Clones were sequenced by immunoSEQ multiplex PCR, and TCRdb holds only the in-frame ones, with some missing. Of over 45,000 clones in the sample, roughly three quarters were seen once. Sequencing used tumor tissue. These receptors came from a human donor with melanoma.

The CDR3 DNA reads as TGTGCCAGCAGTTTTTTCAGGGGGAATGAGCAGTTCTTC. It codes for CASSFFRGNEQFF. This chain connects TRBV27 to TRBJ2-1, with 7 nucleotides matching TRBD1. V lost 3 bases, J lost 7 bases, and 3 bases stayed unmatched. The length of the CDR3 is 13 residues. The germline V gene has CDR1 MNHEY and CDR2 SMNVEV (reference sequence).

V usage is TRBV30 and J usage is TRBJ1-1; D is uncertain. V was trimmed by 3 bases and J by 3 bases, leaving 14 bases between them. Per germline, CDR1 GTSNPN and CDR2 SVGIG (reference sequence). The CDR3 sequence is 14 residues long. The DNA for the CDR3 is TGTGCCTGGAGGAGAACAGTGGGAGACACTGAAGCTTTCTTT. Translated, it gives CAWRRTVGDTEAFF.

The gene calls are TRBV6-1 and TRBJ2-7; 8 nucleotides match TRBD1. CDR3 size: 12 residues. CDR1 is MNHNS and CDR2 is SASEGT in the germline V gene. The V segment lost 6 bases and the J segment 6 bases; nucleotides outside the gene matches: 4. The CDR3 coding sequence is TGTGCCAGCAGATGGGACAGGCGCGAGCAGTACTTC. It yields the protein CASRWDRREQYF.

V is TRBV20-1 and J is TRBJ1-2; no definite D call. The length of the CDR3 is 11 residues. Germline V lookup: CDR1 DFQATT, CDR2 SNEGSKA (reference sequence). V lost 3 bases and J 8 bases, leaving 10 bases between the germline ends. The CDR3 DNA follows: TGCAGTGCTAGCCCCGACTGGGGCTACACCTTC. Translating it yields CSASPDWGYTF.

J is TRBJ1-1 and V is TRBV19; D gene uncertain. V gave up 7 bases and J gave up 1 base, with 10 bases separating them. This CDR3 spans 13 amino acids. Germline CDR1 and CDR2: LNHDA and SQIVND (reference sequence). The CDR3 spells CASTFSGNTEAFF. CDR3 in DNA: TGTGCCAGTACCTTTTCGGGGAACACTGAAGCTTTCTTT.

Only a few counts were recorded for this clone. The sample contains more than one DNA sequence encoding this CDR3. The rearrangement uses TRBV6-5 and TRBJ1-1, with no clear D. V was trimmed by 0 bases and J by 4 bases, leaving 9 bases between them. Germline V gene data show CDR1 as MNHEY and CDR2 as SVGAGI. CDR3 length: 14 residues. The CDR3 loop is CASSYSPGGTEAFF. As DNA, the CDR3 is TGTGCCAGCAGTTACTCCCCCGGCGGCACTGAAGCTTTCTTT.

The chain employs TRBV7-2 and TRBJ1-1; D may be TRBD1 (6 bases). The CDR3 has 14 residues. V was shortened by 3 bases and J by 3 bases, with 11 bases between the two germline ends. Germline assignment: CDR1 SGHTA and CDR2 FQGNSA. CDR3 in amino acids: CASSLGGGYTEAFF. DNA of the CDR3: TGTGCCAGCAGCTTGGGGGGGGGCTACACTGAAGCTTTCTTT.

The chain combines TRBV6-1 with TRBJ2-2; TRBD2 aligns across 14 bases. The CDR3 is 17 amino acids. Trimming removed 4 bases from V and 5 bases from J; junction bases left unmatched: 6. Germline V CDR1 and CDR2: MNHNS, SASEGT. In nucleotides, the CDR3 is TGTGCCAGCAGTGCCACCGGGACTAGCGGGGGAACCGGGGAGCTGTTTTTT. Residues: CASSATGTSGGTGELFF.

The rearrangement links TRBV6-4 to TRBJ2-2, with 7 nucleotides matching TRBD2. The CDR3 covers 15 residues. Germline V lookup: CDR1 MRHNA, CDR2 SNTAGT. V gave up 2 bases and J gave up 5 bases; unmatched junction bases: 5. The CDR3 DNA is TGTGCCAGCAGTGACAAGGCGGGGGAGACCGGGGAGCTGTTTTTT. Its translation is CASSDKAGETGELFF.

This rearrangement joins TRBV18 to TRBJ2-6, with unresolved D. The CDR3 is 14 residues long. CDR1 KGHSH and CDR2 LQKENI come from the germline V gene. Trimming left V 3 bases short and J 0 bases short, with 3 bases between. Here the CDR3 reads CASSPRSGANVLTF. The CDR3 DNA reads as TGTGCCAGCTCACCGCGCTCTGGGGCCAACGTCCTGACTTTC.

The chain combines TRBV14 with TRBJ2-1; perhaps TRBD2 as D (6 bases). Germline V gene lookup returns CDR1 SGHDN and CDR2 FVKESK. This CDR3 is built from 15 residues. V was clipped by 1 base and J by 3 bases, with 10 bases between them. DNA for the CDR3: TGTGCCAGCAGCCAAGGGGGACTCAACTACAATGAGCAGTTCTTC. Its protein product is CASSQGGLNYNEQFF.

The genes are TRBV27 and TRBJ2-7, with 7 nucleotides matching TRBD1. The CDR3 totals 14 residues. In germline, CDR1 is MNHEY, CDR2 SMNVEV (reference sequence). The junction had 6 bases not matched to a gene; V was cut back by 6 bases and J by 1 base. CDR3 loop: CASRGTVGSYEQYF. CDR3 in DNA: TGTGCCAGCAGAGGGACAGTGGGATCCTACGAGCAGTACTTC.

The chain employs TRBV2 and TRBJ2-2; D is uncertain. Per the germline V gene, CDR1 is SNHLY and CDR2 is FYNNEI. V gave up 4 bases and J gave up 6 bases, with 12 bases separating them. There are 14 residues in the CDR3. As DNA, the CDR3 is TGTGCCAGCAGTGGTTATTCAGACGCCGGGGAGCTGTTTTTT. It translates to CASSGYSDAGELFF.

This clone has a handful of counts. The V call is TRBV7-6, the J call TRBJ1-5, with unresolved D. Trimming left V 5 bases short and J 6 bases short, with 8 bases between. The length of the CDR3 is 12 residues. Germline-derived CDR1 and CDR2 are SGHVS and FNYEAQ. The CDR3 DNA is TGTGCCAGCAGCCGTTCTGGTCAGCCCCAGCATTTT. Encoded protein: CASSRSGQPQHF.

Only one count was recorded for this clone. J is TRBJ2-1 and V is TRBV9; D may be TRBD1 (7 bases). This CDR3 has 17 amino acids. Germline lookup yields CDR1 SGDLS and CDR2 YYNGEE. The V end lost 0 bases, the J end lost 3 bases, and 16 bases lay between the germline ends. CDR3 in DNA: TGTGCCAGCAGCGTAGAGTTAGTTCAGGGGGGCTACAATGAGCAGTTCTTC. Translated: CASSVELVQGGYNEQFF.

This clone showed up many times. The chain is built from TRBV10-3 and TRBJ1-1; D perhaps matches TRBD1 (5 bases). V lost 6 bases and J lost 2, with 10 bases in between. The CDR3 loop spans 13 amino acids. In germline, CDR1 is ENHRY, CDR2 SYGVKD. The DNA for the CDR3 is TGTGCCATCAGCAGGGCTGGAAACACTGAAGCTTTCTTT. This gives the protein CAISRAGNTEAFF.

The genes are TRBV9 and TRBJ2-7, with a possible D match to TRBD1 (6 bases). CDR1 and CDR2 from the germline V gene are SGDLS and YYNGEE. Between the trimmed V and J ends, which lost 5 bases and 4 bases, there was a span of 13 bases. This CDR3 spans 13 amino acids. The CDR3 DNA reads as TGTGCCAGCAGTCCACCCACAGGGTACGAGCAGTACTTC. It specifies CASSPPTGYEQYF.

The J gene is TRBJ2-7, the V gene TRBV5-4; 9 bases map to TRBD2. CDR1 is SGHNT and CDR2 is YYREEE in the germline V gene (reference sequence). The CDR3 runs to 14 residues. V trimming: 6 bases; J trimming: 1 base; junction bases outside the gene matches: 5. The CDR3 reads CASTERGASYEQYF. CDR3 sequence (DNA): TGTGCCAGCACGGAGCGGGGGGCGTCCTACGAGCAGTACTTC.

This clone was detected ten times or more. The V and J genes are TRBV5-4 and TRBJ2-7; TRBD1 might be the D (6 bases). The V and J ends lost 5 bases and 4 bases respectively, with 16 bases between them. Germline CDR1 is SGHNT and CDR2 is YYREEE (reference sequence). CDR3 length: 14 amino acids. Here the CDR3 DNA reads TGTGCCAGCAGTCCCGGGACAAGTCTTTACGAGCAGTACTTC. Amino acid sequence: CASSPGTSLYEQYF. The complete variable domain, with remaining parts taken from reference TRBV5-4 and TRBJ2-7, reads ETGVTQSPTHLIKTRGQQVTLRCSSQSGHNTVSWYQQALGQGPQFIFQYYREEENGRGNFPPRFSGLQFPNYSSELNVNALELDDSALYLCASSPGTSLYEQYFGPGTRLTVT.

The rearrangement links TRBV5-6 to TRBJ1-2; maybe TRBD1 (5 bases). Per germline, CDR1 SGHDT and CDR2 YYEEEE. This CDR3 has 16 residues. V dropped 0 bases and J dropped 4 bases, with 16 bases sitting between them. The CDR3 spells CASSLGLGGGFYGYTF. CDR3 DNA sequence: TGTGCCAGCAGCTTGGGGCTAGGCGGGGGGTTCTATGGCTACACCTTC. The full variable domain, rest sourced from reference TRBV5-6 and TRBJ1-2, is DAGVTQSPTHLIKTRGQQVTLRCSPKSGHDTVSWYQQALGQGPQFIFQYYEEEERQRGNFPDRFSGHQFPNYSSELNVNALLLGDSALYLCASSLGLGGGFYGYTFGSGTRLTVV.

This clone occurred a few times. This rearrangement joins TRBV14 to TRBJ1-2; 10 bases are shared with TRBD1. Germline loops: CDR1 SGHDN, CDR2 FVKESK. The CDR3 is 17 amino acids. V shed 7 bases, J shed 6 bases, and the junction held 17 bases outside the gene matches. The CDR3 DNA reads TGTGCCAGCATGTTCGGACTGAGCGGGACAGGGGTTCATGGCTACACCTTC. Translating gives CASMFGLSGTGVHGYTF.

The J gene is TRBJ1-1, the V gene TRBV5-1; 8 bases are a match to TRBD1. Germline loops: CDR1 SGHRS, CDR2 YFSETQ. This CDR3 comprises 14 residues. J was trimmed by 5 bases and V by 2 bases; bases with no gene match: 5. The DNA of the CDR3 is TGCGCCAGCAGCTTACAGGGGGGTCGGACTGAAGCTTTCTTT. Its protein product is CASSLQGGRTEAFF.

V and J are TRBV6-6 and TRBJ1-4; D call uncertain. The V and J ends lost 0 bases and 5 bases respectively, with 10 bases between them. This CDR3 contains 15 residues. Per germline, CDR1 MNHNY and CDR2 SVGAGI (reference sequence). CDR3 nucleotides: TGTGCCAGCAGTTACTCGAAAGGGAGGAATGAAAAACTGTTTTTT. It is translated as CASSYSKGRNEKLFF.

Note on this clone: Other DNA sequences from this sample encode an identical CDR3 as well. This chain connects TRBV5-1 to TRBJ2-1; possibly TRBD2 for D (5 bases). Looked up from germline, CDR1 is SGHRS and CDR2 is YFSETQ. The length of the CDR3 is 15 residues. The V and J ends lost 0 bases and 2 bases respectively, with 9 bases between them. DNA of the CDR3: TGCGCCAGCAGCTTGGTCGGGGAAACCTACAATGAGCAGTTCTTC. Translated, it gives CASSLVGETYNEQFF. The full variable domain, completed using reference TRBV5-1 and TRBJ2-1, is KAGVTQTPRYLIKTRGQQVTLSCSPISGHRSVSWYQQTPGQGLQFLFEYFSETQRNKGNFPGRFSGRQFSNSRSEMNVSTLELGDSALYLCASSLVGETYNEQFFGPGTRLTVL.

This chain connects TRBV29-1 to TRBJ1-1; D is undetermined. Germline V lookup: CDR1 SQVTM, CDR2 ANQGSEA. The CDR3 length is 12 residues. V was clipped by 1 base and J by 6 bases, with 9 bases between them. CDR3 sequence (DNA): TGCAGCGTTGAAGGTAAGGAGGCTGAAGCTTTCTTT. Protein: CSVEGKEAEAFF.

In this sample, this clone turned up a few times. The chain has TRBV6-6 and TRBJ2-7, with a possible D match to TRBD1 (6 bases). The CDR3 consists of 15 residues. Looked up from germline, CDR1 is MNHNY and CDR2 is SVGAGI (reference sequence). V was cut by 2 bases and J by 4 bases, with 15 bases left in between. The chain's CDR3 is CASSYPQETGYEQYF. In nucleotides, the CDR3 is TGTGCCAGCAGTTACCCACAGGAAACAGGGTACGAGCAGTACTTC.

The chain has TRBV5-8 and TRBJ1-2; D is undetermined. The V end lost 2 bases, the J end lost 8 bases, and 7 bases lay between the germline ends. Germline V gene lookup returns CDR1 SGHTS and CDR2 YDEGEE. The CDR3 consists of 11 residues. DNA of the CDR3: TGTGCCAGCAGCTTTACAGTAGGCTACACCTTC. As protein: CASSFTVGYTF.

The chain combines TRBV14 with TRBJ1-4; D gene uncertain. V was clipped by 1 base and J by 7 bases, with 4 bases between them. CDR3 length: 12 amino acids. The germline CDR1 and CDR2 sequences are SGHDN and FVKESK. The CDR3 protein is CASSQGPEKLFF. In DNA, the CDR3 is TGTGCCAGCAGCCAAGGACCTGAAAAACTGTTTTTT.

The J gene is TRBJ1-1, the V gene TRBV30; weak D call: TRBD1 (6 bases). The CDR3 consists of 15 residues. Trimming removed 4 bases from V and 6 bases from J, with 21 bases in between. Germline values: CDR1 GTSNPN, CDR2 SVGIG (reference sequence). CDR3 residues: CAWKPRTGRGAEAFF. In nucleotides, the CDR3 is TGTGCCTGGAAACCTCGAACAGGGCGAGGCGCTGAAGCTTTCTTT.

This clone has only one observation. The chain carries TRBV7-9 and TRBJ2-5; perhaps TRBD2 as D (6 bases). Between the trimmed V and J ends, which lost 2 bases and 4 bases, there was a span of 17 bases. The CDR3 length is 16 residues. Looked up from germline, CDR1 is SEHNR and CDR2 is FQNEAQ (reference sequence). The CDR3 spells CASSLKSMLATETQYF. In DNA form, the CDR3 reads TGTGCCAGCAGCTTAAAGTCGATGCTAGCGACAGAGACCCAGTACTTC.

The genes are TRBV6-5 and TRBJ1-4, with 8 bases that match TRBD1. V shed 5 bases, J shed 10 bases, and the junction held 6 bases outside the gene matches. This CDR3 is built from 13 residues. The germline V gene has CDR1 MNHEY and CDR2 SVGAGI. CDR3 nucleotide sequence: TGTGCCAGCAGTGACAGGGGATTTGGAAAACTGTTTTTT. Its translation is CASSDRGFGKLFF.